This T cell receptor (beta chain) was profiled in a study of cytomegalovirus exposure and HLA in healthy donors. Study information: For the roughly 390 genotyped donors, more than 80% fell within the Caucasian-associated ancestry cluster. Overall study findings and caveats: Later analysis found that TCR beta chains associated with HLA were more clonally expanded than other, equally common chains. In an earlier analysis, about 87% or about 30%: the productive usage of most TCR beta V segments.

In regard to this clone: Its specificity is not known.

Germline loops: CDR1 SSHAT, CDR2 FNYEAQ (reference sequence). The germline V and J ends were trimmed by 3 bases and 5 bases, with 8 bases remaining between them. The CDR3 consists of 13 residues. Primers included in the PCR were 60 Vbeta and 13 Jbeta primers. Profiled with immunoSEQ multiplex PCR; TCRdb holds only in-frame clones, not every one. The sample consists of over 65,000 clones, around 78% of them appearing once. The source material was PBMCs. The gene calls are TRBV7-7 and TRBJ2-1, with unresolved D. The TCR originated in a man aged 35 to 55 in good health and CMV-seronegative. CDR3 residues: CASSFTVNNEQFF. The CDR3, as DNA: TGTGCCAGCAGCTTTACAGTTAACAATGAGCAGTTCTTC.